This passage covers 18 T cell receptor beta chains from one sample sequenced in a study of blood T cells in healthy people across ages (dated by TCRdb to between 2014 and 2017). Library method: 5' RACE. This sample was sequenced with an Illumina HiSeq 2500. A second PCR of about 6 to 12 cycles was run with a J-beta primer mix and a sample-barcoded 5' primer. TCRdb cleaned the public reads at Q25 with fastp, built clones with MiXCR and kept in-frame beta chains. Rows with one shared CDR3 protein collapse into an entry with the most common genes and DNA. The sample contains about 650,000 distinct CDR3 sequences, 45% to 60% of them found a single time. Of the sample, around an eighth falls within the top ten clones. Source material: blood. The receptors here all came from an elderly woman in good health.

This clonotype was observed a handful of times. The chain couples TRBV7-9 to TRBJ2-2, with 11 nucleotides matching TRBD2. This CDR3 contains 14 residues. Trimming took 6 bases from V and 4 from J; bases not matched to a gene: 1. Germline lookup yields CDR1 SEHNR and CDR2 FQNEAQ (reference sequence). The CDR3 reads CASRTSGGTGELFF. CDR3 in DNA: TGTGCCAGCAGAACTAGCGGGGGCACCGGGGAGCTGTTTTTT. The variable domain in full, with the rest retrieved from reference TRBV7-9 and TRBJ2-2, is DTGVSQNPRHKITKRGQNVTFRCDPISEHNRLYWYRQTLGQGPEFLTYFQNEAQLEKSRLLSDRFSAERPKGSFSTLEIQRTEQGDSAMYLCASRTSGGTGELFFGEGSRLTVL.

A remark on this clonotype: The junction differs from germline at one of its ends, possibly a read error. The chain carries TRBV5-1 and TRBJ2-3; D is uncertain. Per the germline V gene, CDR1 is SGHRS and CDR2 is YFSETQ. The CDR3 runs to 13 residues. The CDR3 spells CAGSLGPVDTQYF. The CDR3 DNA sequence: TGCGCCGGCAGCTTGGGTCCGGTAGATACGCAGTATTTT.

This clonotype has just one count. This chain links TRBV5-1 with TRBJ2-6, with unresolved D. The V gene's germline CDR1 is SGHRS and CDR2 YFSETQ. The V end was cut by 0 bases, the J end by 7 bases, with 14 bases between. The CDR3 sequence is 16 residues long. The CDR3 DNA reads TGCGCCAGCAGCTTGGAGGTCGGCCTAGGTGCCAACGTCCTGACTTTC. This codes for CASSLEVGLGANVLTF.

The chain uses TRBV20-1 and TRBJ2-1, with 13 bases matching TRBD2. V gave up 8 bases and J gave up 8 bases; unmatched junction bases: 6. In germline, CDR1 is DFQATT, CDR2 SNEGSKA (reference sequence). This CDR3 is 13 amino acids long. The CDR3 coding sequence is TGCAGTCCGGGACTAGCGGGGAGGGATGAGCAGTTCTTC. Its translation: CSPGLAGRDEQFF.

This clonotype was picked up many times. This rearrangement joins TRBV4-2 to TRBJ2-1; 9 positions agree with TRBD1. Germline V gene data show CDR1 as LGHNA and CDR2 as YNFKEQ. The CDR3 totals 17 residues. J lost 2 bases, V lost 2 bases, and 7 bases had no gene match. The CDR3, as DNA: TGTGCCAGCAGCCAACAAACACAGGGGGCCACCTACAATGAGCAGTTCTTC. It specifies CASSQQTQGATYNEQFF.

Notes on this clonotype: A much more abundant neighbour one base away suggests this may be a read error. The gene calls are TRBV12-3 or TRBV12-4 and TRBJ2-1, with D perhaps assigned TRBD1 or TRBD2 (5 bases each). The CDR3 has 15 residues. The CDR3 reads CAGSGGGVWSNEQFF. Here the CDR3 DNA reads TGTGCCGGCAGCGGTGGGGGAGTATGGAGCAATGAGCAGTTCTTC.

The chain is built from TRBV29-1 and TRBJ1-1, with 8 bases aligning to TRBD1. J was trimmed by 1 base and V by 4 bases; bases with no gene match: 5. Germline V gene lookup returns CDR1 SQVTM and CDR2 ANQGSEA. CDR3 length equals 14 residues. This chain's CDR3 is CSVGLTGENTEAFF. The CDR3 DNA follows: TGCAGCGTTGGGCTGACAGGGGAGAACACTGAAGCTTTCTTT.

This chain joins TRBV7-6 and TRBJ2-1, with 8 bases that match TRBD1. V was pared by 6 bases and J by 4 bases, with 23 bases of the junction left unmatched. Germline CDR1 and CDR2: SGHVS and FNYEAQ. The CDR3 runs 20 residues. The CDR3 sequence: CASSTPPTYQGATNYNEQFF. The CDR3, as DNA: TGTGCCAGCAGTACTCCTCCGACCTACCAGGGGGCGACGAATTACAATGAGCAGTTCTTC.

Details on this clonotype: A much larger clone differs from this one at a single base, so this may be a read error. The chain is built from TRBV7-2 and TRBJ2-1; TRBD1 is a possible D gene (6 bases). V was cut by 3 bases and J by 12 bases, with 9 bases left in between. This CDR3 region has 11 residues. Germline CDR1 reads SGHTA; CDR2 reads FQGNSA. The CDR3 nucleotides are TGTGCCAGCAGCTTCTTAGGGGGGCAGTTCTTC. Its translation is CASSFLGGQFF.

In this sample, this clonotype turned up many times. This sequence joins TRBV4-1 and TRBJ1-2; 7 bases are a match to TRBD1. The CDR3 is 15 residues long. The germline V gene encodes CDR1 MGHRA and CDR2 YSYEKL. J was trimmed by 4 bases and V by 1 base; bases with no gene match: 6. CDR3 sequence reads: CASSQGGAGGYGYTF. CDR3 nucleotide sequence: TGCGCCAGCAGCCAAGGAGGGGCAGGGGGCTATGGCTACACCTTC.

This clonotype was counted many times. The gene calls are TRBV4-2 and TRBJ2-7; D not resolved. Germline CDR1 reads LGHNA; CDR2 reads YNFKEQ. This CDR3 has 14 amino acids. V lost 3 bases and J lost 0, with 9 bases in between. CDR3 amino acids: CASSHTSGSYEQYF. The CDR3 nucleotides read TGTGCCAGCAGCCATACGTCGGGCTCCTACGAGCAGTACTTC.

CDR3 sequence: CASESRGSGANVLTF. The DNA of the CDR3 is TGTGCCAGTGAGTCAAGGGGCTCTGGGGCCAACGTCCTGACTTTC. The chain is built from TRBV19 and TRBJ2-6; D is possibly TRBD1 (5 bases). From germline, CDR1 is LNHDA and CDR2 SQIVND (reference sequence). This CDR3 contains 15 residues. V lost 8 bases, J lost 0 bases, and 11 bases lay in between.

For the CDR3, the DNA is TGTGCCAGCAGCGTTTTAGGGACTAGGCTTTACAATGAGCAGTTCTTC. This codes for CASSVLGTRLYNEQFF. The chain combines TRBV9 with TRBJ2-1, with TRBD2 matching 8 bases. Germline values: CDR1 SGDLS, CDR2 YYNGEE. V trimming: 2 bases; J trimming: 4 bases; junction bases outside the gene matches: 8. This CDR3 has 16 residues. Complete variable domain (other parts from reference TRBV9 and TRBJ2-1): DSGVTQTPKHLITATGQRVTLRCSPRSGDLSVYWYQQSLDQGLQFLIQYYNGEERAKGNILERFSAQQFPDLHSELNLSSLELGDSALYFCASSVLGTRLYNEQFFGPGTRLTVL.

Turning to this clonotype: The junction departs from germline at one end; a sequencing error may be responsible. The genes are TRBV7-2 and TRBJ2-1; a possible D gene is TRBD1 (6 bases). The CDR3 has 14 residues. Looked up from germline, CDR1 is SGHTA and CDR2 is FQGNSA. Here the CDR3 reads CASNLLYRDNELFF. CDR3 bases: TGTGCCAGCAACTTACTTTATAGGGACAATGAGCTGTTCTTC.

The sample holds one count of this clonotype. A read error is possible here, since a much larger clone lies one base away. The J gene is TRBJ2-5, the V gene TRBV12-3 or TRBV12-4; no clear D. V was shortened by 6 bases and J by 5 bases, with 13 bases between the two germline ends. The CDR3 length is 13 residues. CDR3 DNA: TGTGCCAGCAGCCCTTTTGGCCACGAGACCCAGTACTTC. Translation gives CASSPFGHETQYF.

The chain recombines TRBV7-9 with TRBJ1-1; no definite D call. Trimming removed 7 bases from V and 3 bases from J, with 15 bases in between. CDR1 and CDR2 from the germline V gene are SEHNR and FQNEAQ (reference sequence). The CDR3 is 14 amino acids. CDR3 nucleotide sequence: TGTGCCAGCACCAACTTGGTTCGGGACACTGAAGCTTTCTTT. Protein product: CASTNLVRDTEAFF.

The chain links TRBV7-2 to TRBJ2-3, with TRBD2 matching over 9 bases. The CDR3 has 15 residues. Germline V lookup: CDR1 SGHTA, CDR2 FQGNSA. V lost 5 bases, J lost 6 bases, and 9 bases stayed unmatched. The CDR3 is CASSPDGGGADTQYF. In nucleotides, the CDR3 is TGTGCCAGCAGCCCAGATGGCGGGGGGGCGGATACGCAGTATTTT.

This clonotype has just one count. Being one base from a much bigger clone, this may be a read error. This CDR3 reads CASSETGGSGNTVYF. CDR3 in DNA: TGTGCCAGCAGCGAAACGGGGGGGTCTGGAAACACCGTATATTTT. J is TRBJ1-3 and V is TRBV6-6, with TRBD1 as a possible D gene (5 bases). CDR1 is MNHNY and CDR2 is SVGAGI in the germline V gene (reference sequence). This CDR3 is 15 amino acids long.